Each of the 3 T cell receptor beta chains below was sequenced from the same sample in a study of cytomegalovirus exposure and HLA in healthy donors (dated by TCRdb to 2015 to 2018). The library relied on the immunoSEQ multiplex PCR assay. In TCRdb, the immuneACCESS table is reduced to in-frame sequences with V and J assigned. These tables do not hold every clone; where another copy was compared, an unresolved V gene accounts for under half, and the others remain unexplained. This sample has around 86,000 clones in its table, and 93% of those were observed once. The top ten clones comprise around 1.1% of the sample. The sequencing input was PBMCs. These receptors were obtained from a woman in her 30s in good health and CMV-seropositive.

CDR3 loop: CASSKQVWAQLDQPQHF. The DNA of the CDR3 is TGTGCCAGCAGTAAACAGGTTTGGGCACAATTGGATCAGCCCCAGCATTTT. V is TRBV2 and J is TRBJ1-5; the D gene is possibly TRBD1 (5 bases). In germline, CDR1 is SNHLY, CDR2 FYNNEI. The CDR3 sequence is 17 residues long. Trimming took off 5 bases at V and 5 bases at J, with 22 bases between the two ends.

The CDR3 sequence is CASSPEAYNEQFF. The CDR3 DNA sequence: TGTGCCAGCTCACCAGAAGCGTACAATGAGCAGTTCTTC. The V call is TRBV18, the J call TRBJ2-1; D is unresolved. V dropped 2 bases and J dropped 4 bases, with 6 bases sitting between them. CDR1 is KGHSH and CDR2 is LQKENI in the germline V gene. The CDR3 contains 13 residues.

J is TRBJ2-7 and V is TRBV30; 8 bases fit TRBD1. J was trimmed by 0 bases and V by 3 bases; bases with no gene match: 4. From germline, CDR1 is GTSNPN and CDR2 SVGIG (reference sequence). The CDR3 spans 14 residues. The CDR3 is CAWSRDRSSYEQYF. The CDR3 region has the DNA TGTGCCTGGAGCCGGGACAGGTCCTCCTACGAGCAGTACTTC.